What follows are 18 T cell receptor beta chains derived from one specimen sequenced in a study of T cell responses to AZD1222 COVID-19 vaccine. The protocol was immunoSEQ multiplex PCR, while the TCRdb copy is restricted to in-frame clones and leaves out a portion. The table shows 150,000 or so clones, with about 92% occurring only once. The specimen was peripheral blood, collected on day 0 of AZD1222 vaccination. The receptors derive from an adult in good health.

The CDR3 region is CASSDRGSGNTIYF. For the CDR3, the DNA is TGTGCCAGCAGTGACAGGGGCTCTGGAAACACCATATATTTT. The chain joins TRBV3-1 (or the pseudogene TRBV3-2) to TRBJ1-3; 8 bases match TRBD1. This CDR3 spans 14 amino acids. CDR1 and CDR2 from the germline V gene are LGHDT and YNNKEL (reference sequence). The V segment lost 6 bases and the J segment 0 bases; nucleotides outside the gene matches: 1.

The gene calls are TRBV7-9 and TRBJ1-1; D remains unclear. This CDR3 is built from 13 residues. The germline V and J ends were trimmed by 1 base and 10 bases, with 13 bases remaining between them. Germline values: CDR1 SEHNR, CDR2 FQNEAQ (reference sequence). Written as DNA, the CDR3 is TGTGCCAGCAGCTTAGGTCTGGGAACAGTAGCTTTCTTT. Protein: CASSLGLGTVAFF. Filled out from reference TRBV7-9 and TRBJ1-1, the complete variable domain reads DTGVSQNPRHKITKRGQNVTFRCDPISEHNRLYWYRQTLGQGPEFLTYFQNEAQLEKSRLLSDRFSAERPKGSFSTLEIQRTEQGDSAMYLCASSLGLGTVAFFGQGTRLTVV.

This clone showed up just once. The chain carries TRBV28 and TRBJ1-1, with no clear D. CDR3 length equals 13 residues. Germline lookup yields CDR1 MDHEN and CDR2 SYDVKM. V was clipped by 7 bases and J by 2 bases, with 11 bases between them. CDR3 bases: TGTGCCAGCACCGACGGGATAAACACTGAAGCTTTCTTT. Translating it yields CASTDGINTEAFF.

The chain recombines TRBV18 with TRBJ1-5; D is unresolved. The V gene lost 1 base and the J gene lost 4 bases, with 2 bases spanning the gap. The CDR3 totals 12 residues. The germline CDR1 and CDR2 sequences are KGHSH and LQKENI. In DNA, the CDR3 is TGTGCCAGCTCACCACTTAATCAGCCCCAGCATTTT. This codes for CASSPLNQPQHF.

J is TRBJ1-2 and V is TRBV28, with a possible D match to TRBD1 (6 bases). V was cut by 5 bases and J by 7 bases, with 11 bases left in between. This CDR3 comprises 12 residues. Germline loops: CDR1 MDHEN, CDR2 SYDVKM. CDR3 amino acids: CASSAQGAGYTF. CDR3 DNA sequence: TGTGCCAGCAGTGCACAGGGAGCTGGCTACACCTTC.

This clone is a singleton in its sample. V is TRBV10-3 and J is TRBJ2-7; D might be TRBD2 (5 bases). The CDR3 has 12 residues. Trimming took 4 bases from V and 3 from J, leaving 7 bases between them. Per germline, CDR1 ENHRY and CDR2 SYGVKD. CDR3 amino acids: CAISGEYYEQYF. In DNA, the CDR3 is TGTGCCATCAGTGGGGAGTACTACGAGCAGTACTTC.

The chain joins TRBV28 to TRBJ1-3, with a tentative D call TRBD1 (6 bases). This CDR3 is built from 16 residues. Germline CDR1 MDHEN, CDR2 SYDVKM. Trimming cost V 4 bases and J 0 bases, with 13 bases left between them. Written as DNA, the CDR3 is TGTGCCAGCAGTTCACCCGGACAGTTCTCTGGAAACACCATATATTTT. It yields the protein CASSSPGQFSGNTIYF.

The chain uses TRBV15 and TRBJ1-1; possibly TRBD1 for D (5 bases). CDR3 length equals 14 residues. Germline V lookup: CDR1 LNHNV, CDR2 YYDKDF (reference sequence). Trimming removed 0 bases at V and 11 bases at J, with 16 bases between. The CDR3 nucleotides are TGTGCCACCAGCAGAGACGGGACCTCCCTCGGGGCTTTCTTT. Translating it yields CATSRDGTSLGAFF.

The rearrangement links TRBV19 to TRBJ1-1; D is unclear. This CDR3 has 13 residues. CDR1 and CDR2 (germline): LNHDA, SQIVND (reference sequence). Trimming removed 1 base from V and 0 bases from J, with 3 bases in between. The CDR3 loop reads CASSIAVNTEAFF. In DNA, the CDR3 is TGTGCCAGTAGTATAGCGGTGAACACTGAAGCTTTCTTT.

The chain combines TRBV15 with TRBJ1-5; D unclear. Trimming removed 5 bases from V and 0 bases from J, with 14 bases in between. Germline CDR1 and CDR2: LNHNV and YYDKDF (reference sequence). The CDR3 is 16 residues long. The CDR3 DNA reads TGTGCCACCAGCCCCGCCGCTCTCACTAGCAATCAGCCCCAGCATTTT. As protein: CATSPAALTSNQPQHF. The variable domain in full, completed from reference TRBV15 and TRBJ1-5, reads DAMVIQNPRYQVTQFGKPVTLSCSQTLNHNVMYWYQQKSSQAPKLLFHYYDKDFNNEADTPDNFQSRRPNTSFCFLDIRSPGLGDTAMYLCATSPAALTSNQPQHFGDGTRLSIL.

V usage is TRBV27 and J usage is TRBJ1-6, with D perhaps TRBD1 (6 bases). The CDR3 loop spans 15 amino acids. Germline assignment: CDR1 MNHEY and CDR2 SMNVEV (reference sequence). V lost 5 bases and J lost 9, with 17 bases in between. The DNA for the CDR3 is TGTGCCAGCAGTCTAGACAGGCAAAAGGGTTCACCCCTCCACTTT. Translating it yields CASSLDRQKGSPLHF.

This clone was seen once. The chain couples TRBV6-6 to TRBJ2-3; 7 bases are a match to TRBD2. The J segment lost 1 base and the V segment lost 9 bases, leaving 7 bases of the junction unmatched. CDR1 and CDR2 from the germline V gene are MNHNY and SVGAGI (reference sequence). CDR3 length: 14 residues. CDR3 loop: CASHNRGGTDTQYF. The CDR3 coding sequence is TGTGCCAGTCACAATCGGGGGGGCACAGATACGCAGTATTTT.

V and J are TRBV18 and TRBJ1-1, with D tentatively TRBD1 (6 bases). Trimming stripped 2 bases from V and 3 bases from J, with 13 bases between. Germline V gene data show CDR1 as KGHSH and CDR2 as LQKENI. The CDR3 is made up of 15 amino acids. The DNA of the CDR3 is TGTGCCAGCTCACCAAACCAGGGGACCGACACTGAAGCTTTCTTT. Translated: CASSPNQGTDTEAFF.

The V gene is TRBV18, the J gene TRBJ1-4; 11 bases align to TRBD1. CDR1 and CDR2 (germline): KGHSH, LQKENI. The trim removed 4 bases at V and 7 bases at J, leaving 5 bases unmatched. The CDR3 runs to 15 residues. DNA of the CDR3: TGTGCCAGCTCACTAAGGACAGGGGGCTCTGAAAAACTGTTTTTT. Translated: CASSLRTGGSEKLFF.

The chain recombines TRBV5-1 with TRBJ1-2, with 9 nucleotides matching TRBD1. Germline-derived CDR1 and CDR2 are SGHRS and YFSETQ. This CDR3 region has 16 residues. J gave up 7 bases and V 0 bases, and 10 bases lay outside the gene matches. The CDR3 sequence: CASSLAGQGTQGGYTF. CDR3 bases: TGCGCCAGCAGCTTGGCCGGACAGGGGACGCAGGGTGGCTACACCTTC.

This rearrangement joins TRBV13 to TRBJ2-3; no reliable D call. The CDR3 is made up of 11 amino acids. The V end was cut by 4 bases, the J end by 2 bases, with 1 base between. In germline, CDR1 is PRHDT, CDR2 FYEKMQ (reference sequence). CDR3: CASSYTDTQYF. CDR3 sequence (DNA): TGTGCCAGCAGCTACACAGATACGCAGTATTTT.

CDR3 protein: CASSHSQGPLSGNTIYF. In DNA form, the CDR3 reads TGTGCCAGCAGCCACTCACAGGGACCCCTATCTGGAAACACCATATATTTT. The genes are TRBV7-2 and TRBJ1-3; the D gene is possibly TRBD1 (6 bases). The V gene's germline CDR1 is SGHTA and CDR2 FQGNSA. The CDR3 runs to 17 residues. V shed 5 bases and J shed 1 base, with 18 bases lying between them.

This clone was seen just once. The J gene is TRBJ2-1, the V gene TRBV4-1; 7 bases are a match to TRBD1. Per the germline V gene, CDR1 is MGHRA and CDR2 is YSYEKL. The junction had 0 bases not matched to a gene; V was cut back by 4 bases and J by 6 bases. The CDR3 sequence is 12 residues long. The CDR3 protein is CASSPGGNEQFF. DNA for the CDR3: TGCGCCAGCAGCCCAGGGGGCAATGAGCAGTTCTTC.